The clone carrying this T cell receptor (beta chain) was seen ten or more times. Its specificity is not known. The method for making cDNA was 5'RACE, and it used 10-nucleotide random UMIs. From 15-18 subjects, every sequencing run obtained over 160 million TCR-beta sequences. A single record per CDR3 protein comes from TCRdb applying MiXCR to the 5' RACE reads. The sample shows 93,000 or so distinct CDR3 sequences, about 10% of them seen only once. This sample stems from a study of neurological immune-mediated disorders. Regarding the study as a whole: In HTLV-1-associated myelopathy, TCR clonal expansion was greatest, whereas multiple sclerosis had the least, falling below healthy controls.

This CDR3 is 13 amino acids long. Per the germline V gene, CDR1 is MGHRA and CDR2 is YSYEKL. Trimming pared 4 bases from V and 7 bases from J, leaving 13 bases between. Time point described: longitudinal time-point 3. Stored at -80 C, 2 million PBMCs were the source of the unsorted libraries. The sample comprised PBMCs. This chain links TRBV4-1 with TRBJ2-5; D ambiguous. This clonotype was sampled from a female donor with HTLV-1-associated myelopathy (HAM/TSP). This CDR3 is CASSPMGWGTQYF. The CDR3 DNA sequence: TGCGCCAGCAGCCCAATGGGATGGGGGACCCAGTACTTC.